These 31 T cell receptor beta chains were all obtained from the same sample, sequenced in a study of blood T cell repertoires in COVID-19. The repertoire was sequenced with immunoSEQ multiplex PCR; TCRdb's copy has only in-frame clones and lacks some. The profile shows about 300,000 clones, just under 90% of them singletons. Sequencing was done on a sample of peripheral blood. All receptors come from a woman aged 30 to 39 with COVID-19, enrolled during active disease.

This clone was detected once. V gene TRBV3-1 (or the pseudogene TRBV3-2) combines with J gene TRBJ2-2; D might be TRBD1 (6 bases). Trimming shortened V by 6 bases and J by 3 bases, and 11 bases separated the two germline ends. CDR3 length: 14 amino acids. Germline assignment: CDR1 LGHDT and CDR2 YNNKEL (reference sequence). CDR3 sequence: CASSEGTHTGELFF. For the CDR3, the DNA is TGTGCCAGCAGTGAAGGGACACACACCGGGGAGCTGTTTTTT.

The CDR3 here is CASSALGGPKPEAFF. CDR3 nucleotides: TGTGCCAGCAGCGCACTAGGGGGTCCAAAGCCTGAAGCTTTCTTT. The genes are TRBV7-9 and TRBJ1-1; a possible D gene is TRBD1 (6 bases). Germline values: CDR1 SEHNR, CDR2 FQNEAQ (reference sequence). The CDR3 covers 15 residues. V was clipped by 5 bases and J by 6 bases, with 19 bases between them.

This chain connects TRBV7-5 to TRBJ1-3. TRBV7-5 is tagged as a pseudogene. CDR3 size: 14 residues. Written as DNA, the CDR3 is TGTGCCAGAAGCTCGGGTAAGGAGGGAAACACCATATATTTT. The encoded protein is CARSSGKEGNTIYF.

The rearrangement joins TRBV4-1 to TRBJ2-7; 10 bases match TRBD2. V shed 0 bases and J 6 bases; nucleotides not matched to a gene: 5. Germline CDR1 MGHRA, CDR2 YSYEKL. The CDR3 extends over 15 amino acids. The CDR3 spells CASSQELAGGGEQYF. The CDR3 DNA is TGCGCCAGCAGCCAAGAGTTAGCGGGGGGTGGCGAGCAGTACTTC.

The J gene is TRBJ2-1, the V gene TRBV7-2, with 13 bases lining up with TRBD2. V gave up 4 bases and J gave up 10 bases; unmatched junction bases: 7. Germline loops: CDR1 SGHTA, CDR2 FQGNSA. This CDR3 has 15 residues. The CDR3 protein is CASSSWTSGGREQFF. For the CDR3, the DNA is TGTGCCAGCAGCTCTTGGACTAGCGGGGGCCGGGAGCAGTTCTTC.

This clone was seen only once. The chain recombines TRBV5-1 with TRBJ1-2; D possibly corresponds to TRBD1 (5 bases). V lost 3 bases, J lost 9 bases, and 18 bases lay in between. Germline CDR1 reads SGHRS; CDR2 reads YFSETQ. The CDR3 extends over 14 amino acids. The CDR3 DNA reads TGCGCCAGCAGCTATGGAGGGGAGTACAGGCGCTACACCTTC. It specifies CASSYGGEYRRYTF.

This clone was counted a single time. CDR3 sequence (DNA): TGTGCCAGCAGCTTGGTTGAGGAGGAGACCCAGTACTTC. Translation gives CASSLVEEETQYF. The V and J genes are TRBV5-4 and TRBJ2-5; D call uncertain. CDR1 is SGHNT, CDR2 YYREEE, per germline (reference sequence). The CDR3 runs 13 residues. V was pared by 0 bases and J by 5 bases, with 8 bases between.

V usage is TRBV18 and J usage is TRBJ2-3, with TRBD1 matching 8 bases. This CDR3 is 16 amino acids long. After removal of 1 base from V and 3 bases from J, the junction contained 6 bases not matched to a gene. The germline V gene has CDR1 KGHSH and CDR2 LQKENI. CDR3 in amino acids: CASSPQGRGRTDTQYF. The CDR3 bases are TGTGCCAGCTCACCACAGGGCAGGGGGCGAACAGATACGCAGTATTTT.

The rearrangement links TRBV7-2 to TRBJ2-1, with D unresolved. Per germline, CDR1 SGHTA and CDR2 FQGNSA. V lost 1 base to trimming and J lost 0 bases, with 4 bases between them. The CDR3 totals 14 residues. CDR3 sequence reads: CASSLGSSYNEQFF. The CDR3 DNA follows: TGTGCCAGCAGCTTAGGGAGCTCCTACAATGAGCAGTTCTTC.

The gene calls are TRBV7-9 and TRBJ2-1, with a tentative D call TRBD1 (6 bases). CDR3 length: 16 amino acids. Trimming removed 5 bases from V and 4 bases from J, with 18 bases in between. Germline CDR1 is SEHNR and CDR2 is FQNEAQ (reference sequence). As DNA, the CDR3 is TGTGCCAGCAGCCATAAACAGGGAAAAGGATACAATGAGCAGTTCTTC. This gives the protein CASSHKQGKGYNEQFF.

The chain links TRBV4-2 to TRBJ2-7, with D perhaps matching TRBD2 (5 bases). Germline lookup yields CDR1 LGHNA and CDR2 YNFKEQ. This CDR3 region has 16 residues. The germline V and J ends were trimmed by 2 bases and 1 base, with 15 bases remaining between them. CDR3 nucleotide sequence: TGTGCCAGCAGCCAACACGAAGACGGACTTTCCTACGAGCAGTACTTC. Translated: CASSQHEDGLSYEQYF.

The chain combines TRBV3-1 (or the pseudogene TRBV3-2) with TRBJ2-3, with TRBD2 matching 10 bases. The CDR3 runs 19 residues. Per the germline V gene, CDR1 is LGHDT and CDR2 is YNNKEL (reference sequence). The junction had 9 bases not matched to a gene; V was cut back by 0 bases and J by 0 bases. CDR3 amino acids: CASSQDGGLAEPSTDTQYF. In nucleotides, the CDR3 is TGTGCCAGCAGCCAAGATGGAGGACTAGCGGAGCCTAGCACAGATACGCAGTATTTT.

The chain carries TRBV28 and TRBJ1-6, with TRBD1 as a possible D gene (6 bases). Looked up from germline, CDR1 is MDHEN and CDR2 is SYDVKM. This CDR3 comprises 13 residues. V lost 1 base, J lost 10 bases, and 8 bases lay in between. For the CDR3, the DNA is TGTGCCAGCAGTTTATTAGGGGGATCACCCCTCCACTTT. Protein: CASSLLGGSPLHF.

This rearrangement joins TRBV9 to TRBJ2-1; 13 bases are a match to TRBD2. Germline loops: CDR1 SGDLS, CDR2 YYNGEE. This CDR3 spans 16 amino acids. The junction had 5 bases not matched to a gene; V was cut back by 3 bases and J by 5 bases. Here the CDR3 DNA reads TGTGCCAGCAGCGCTAGGACTAGCGGGGGCGACAATGAGCAGTTCTTC. It specifies CASSARTSGGDNEQFF.

This clone was observed a few times. This chain uses TRBV3-1 (or the pseudogene TRBV3-2) with TRBJ1-2; no clear D. Trimming stripped 1 base from V and 6 bases from J, with 9 bases between. The germline V gene has CDR1 LGHDT and CDR2 YNNKEL (reference sequence). The CDR3 extends over 13 amino acids. The CDR3 protein is CASSQVPRDGYTF. The CDR3 DNA reads as TGTGCCAGCAGCCAAGTCCCCCGGGATGGCTACACCTTC.

The rearrangement uses TRBV30 and TRBJ1-2; D is uncertain. In germline, CDR1 is GTSNPN, CDR2 SVGIG (reference sequence). The V end was cut by 4 bases, the J end by 8 bases, with 11 bases between. This CDR3 comprises 11 residues. The CDR3 here is CAWTSGGGYTF. The DNA for the CDR3 is TGTGCCTGGACTTCTGGCGGGGGCTACACCTTC.

This rearrangement joins TRBV20-1 to TRBJ2-7, with 10 nucleotides matching TRBD1. Trimming at V came to 3 bases and at J to 7 bases, leaving 6 bases not matched to a gene. Germline values: CDR1 DFQATT, CDR2 SNEGSKA (reference sequence). The CDR3 covers 13 residues. The CDR3 region is CSASWTGGDEQYV. The CDR3 region has the DNA TGCAGTGCTAGTTGGACAGGGGGAGATGAGCAGTACGTC.

The V call is TRBV7-6, the J call TRBJ2-3; possible D gene TRBD1, 5 bases. Germline values: CDR1 SGHVS, CDR2 FNYEAQ. V was cut by 3 bases and J by 0 bases, with 10 bases left in between. The CDR3 sequence is 15 residues long. The CDR3 reads CASSFGQPSTDTQYF. The CDR3 DNA follows: TGTGCCAGCAGCTTCGGACAACCTAGCACAGATACGCAGTATTTT.

This clone was observed once. The rearrangement joins TRBV19 to TRBJ2-1; tentatively, D is TRBD1 (5 bases). The germline gives CDR1 LNHDA, CDR2 SQIVND (reference sequence). CDR3 length: 13 residues. V dropped 7 bases and J dropped 7 bases, with 14 bases sitting between them. CDR3 sequence (DNA): TGTGCCAGTAATAACCCCTCAGGGAATGAGCAGTTCTTC. Translating it yields CASNNPSGNEQFF.

The rearrangement links TRBV11-2 to TRBJ2-2; possible D gene TRBD2, 7 bases. The CDR3 spans 16 residues. V was pared by 2 bases and J by 3 bases, with 13 bases between. Germline V gene lookup returns CDR1 SGHAT and CDR2 FQNNGV. DNA for the CDR3: TGTGCCAGCAGCTTACTAATGGGGGGGCACACCGGGGAGCTGTTTTTT. Translation gives CASSLLMGGHTGELFF.

The chain uses TRBV7-9 and TRBJ2-2, with TRBD1 matching 8 bases. Germline loops: CDR1 SEHNR, CDR2 FQNEAQ (reference sequence). V trimming: 5 bases; J trimming: 2 bases; junction bases outside the gene matches: 4. The CDR3 is 15 residues long. For the CDR3, the DNA is TGTGCCAGCAGCATCGGACAGGGTAACACCGGGGAGCTGTTTTTT. The encoded protein is CASSIGQGNTGELFF.

V is TRBV2 and J is TRBJ1-6; D is unresolved. The length of the CDR3 is 18 residues. Germline V gene sequence: CDR1 SNHLY, CDR2 FYNNEI. V shed 8 bases and J shed 0 bases, with 20 bases lying between them. The CDR3 DNA reads as TGTGCCAGCGCCTTCCGAGGCGCGGGGAGCTCCTATAATTCACCCCTCCACTTT. Translation: CASAFRGAGSSYNSPLHF.

The chain joins TRBV5-6 to TRBJ2-6, with 8 bases lining up with TRBD1. The CDR3 totals 18 residues. The germline gives CDR1 SGHDT, CDR2 YYEEEE. After removal of 5 bases from V and 4 bases from J, the junction contained 14 bases not matched to a gene. In nucleotides, the CDR3 is TGTGCCAGCAGACTAAGACAGGGGTGGGGACTCGGGGCCAACGTCCTGACTTTC. Translation: CASRLRQGWGLGANVLTF. The whole variable domain, remainder taken from reference TRBV5-6 and TRBJ2-6, is DAGVTQSPTHLIKTRGQQVTLRCSPKSGHDTVSWYQQALGQGPQFIFQYYEEEERQRGNFPDRFSGHQFPNYSSELNVNALLLGDSALYLCASRLRQGWGLGANVLTFGAGSRLTVL.

V is TRBV7-9 and J is TRBJ1-2; tentative D call: TRBD1 (5 bases). The V end lost 11 bases, the J end lost 8 bases, and 18 bases lay between the germline ends. The CDR3 length is 12 residues. Germline loops: CDR1 SEHNR, CDR2 FQNEAQ (reference sequence). The CDR3 DNA is TGTGCCGGTTACCGGGGGGAGGACGGCTACACCTTC. Amino acids: CAGYRGEDGYTF.

The count of this clone is one. The chain recombines TRBV6-5 with TRBJ1-6; D is uncertain. There are 16 residues in the CDR3. In germline, CDR1 is MNHEY, CDR2 SVGAGI. The V end was cut by 0 bases, the J end by 0 bases, with 6 bases between. DNA for the CDR3: TGTGCCAGCAGTTACTCTGTCAGCTCCTATAATTCACCCCTCCACTTT. It translates to CASSYSVSSYNSPLHF.

The chain recombines TRBV5-1 with TRBJ2-3, with D possibly matching TRBD2 (6 bases). The CDR3 is 14 residues long. The V and J ends lost 7 bases and 4 bases respectively, with 16 bases between them. Germline CDR1 reads SGHRS; CDR2 reads YFSETQ. The CDR3 reads CASGTSPGADTQYF. Written as DNA, the CDR3 is TGCGCCAGCGGTACTAGCCCTGGGGCAGATACGCAGTATTTT.

The chain joins TRBV29-1 to TRBJ2-7; 8 bases are a match to TRBD1. Germline CDR1 reads SQVTM; CDR2 reads ANQGSEA. V was pared by 4 bases and J by 7 bases, with 6 bases of the junction left unmatched. The length of the CDR3 is 12 residues. CDR3 region: CSVGQGMGEQYF. The CDR3 DNA reads as TGCAGCGTTGGACAGGGGATGGGGGAGCAGTACTTC.

The chain uses TRBV3-1 (or the pseudogene TRBV3-2) and TRBJ1-4; no reliable D call. Between the trimmed V and J ends, which lost 0 bases and 3 bases, there was a span of 8 bases. The CDR3 has 15 amino acids. Germline values: CDR1 LGHDT, CDR2 YNNKEL (reference sequence). The chain's CDR3 is CASSQDINPNEKLFF. CDR3 nucleotides: TGTGCCAGCAGCCAAGATATTAATCCTAATGAAAAACTGTTTTTT.

CDR3 residues: CASSVGGYGYTF. CDR3 in DNA: TGTGCCAGCAGTGTAGGGGGCTATGGCTACACCTTC. The chain couples TRBV13 to TRBJ1-2, with D perhaps matching TRBD1 (6 bases). Germline lookup yields CDR1 PRHDT and CDR2 FYEKMQ (reference sequence). The CDR3 consists of 12 residues. Trimming pared 6 bases from V and 4 bases from J, leaving 9 bases between.

This clone was recorded a few times. The chain joins TRBV4-1 to TRBJ1-4, with 9 bases fitting TRBD1. Germline CDR1 MGHRA, CDR2 YSYEKL. V dropped 1 base and J dropped 7; count of bases not matched to a gene: 4. The CDR3 totals 15 residues. CDR3 nucleotide sequence: TGCGCCAGCAGCCAAGCGGGGACAGGGCGTGAAAAACTGTTTTTT. Translated: CASSQAGTGREKLFF.

The count of this clone is one. The genes are TRBV6-5 and TRBJ1-6; possible D gene TRBD1, 6 bases. The CDR3 contains 15 residues. CDR1 and CDR2 from the germline V gene are MNHEY and SVGAGI. V gave up 0 bases and J gave up 9 bases, with 12 bases separating them. The CDR3 DNA follows: TGTGCCAGCAGTTACTCGGGCAGGGGTAGTTCACCCCTCCACTTT. Amino acid sequence: CASSYSGRGSSPLHF.